This TCR beta chain was profiled in a study of response to subunit inactivated influenza vaccine. Study results and caveats: Authors suggested each seasonal influenza vaccination recruits few new T cells.

Trimming removed 0 bases at V and 3 bases at J, with 12 bases between. This CDR3 region has 16 residues. Germline CDR1 and CDR2: ENHRY and SYGVKD. TCRdb ran MiXCR on the RT-PCR reads and lists one entry per CDR3 protein. The sample yields about 620,000 distinct CDR3 sequences, approximately 12% seen once. Many counts were recorded for this clonotype. What it binds is unknown. This rearrangement joins TRBV10-3 to TRBJ2-1; TRBD2 is a possible D gene (6 bases). This clonotype originated in a man in his fifties or sixties who received an inactivated influenza vaccine. This material consisted of PBMCs from blood, taken on the day of vaccination. CDR3 amino acids: CAISESLEGHYNEQFF. As DNA, the CDR3 is TGTGCCATCAGTGAGTCGTTGGAGGGCCACTACAATGAGCAGTTCTTC.